This is a list of T cell receptor beta chains from one sample in a study of vaccination and CD4 T cells after COVID-19. For these receptors, no antigen is known. Each CDR3 protein is one row after TCRdb ran MiXCR on the PCR reads. The sample has about 21,000 distinct CDR3 sequences; around half are singletons. Specimen: CD4+ T cells from blood, cultured in vitro, collected after SARS-CoV-2 vaccination. The receptor set was obtained from a human donor who had recovered from COVID-19. CDR3s include the opening cysteine and the closing phenylalanine or tryptophan. D genes are given only for firm matches. Clone size is not always given. Where it is, it says once, few, many or a class for expanded clones.

d_call: .; clone_size: .; v_call: TRBV6-9; j_call: TRBJ1-6; cdr3_nt: TGTGCCAGCAGTCAAATGATAAGGCCCCACAATTCACCCCTCCACTTT; cdr3_aa: CASSQMIRPHNSPLHF
d_call: TRBD1; clone_size: .; v_call: TRBV19; j_call: TRBJ1-2; cdr3_nt: TGTGCCAGTAGTACAAATACAGGGGGCAACTATGGCTACACCTTC; cdr3_aa: CASSTNTGGNYGYTF
d_call: .; clone_size: .; v_call: TRBV7-8; j_call: TRBJ1-3; cdr3_nt: TGTGCCAGCAGTTACAGGACTTCTGGAAACACCATATATTTT; cdr3_aa: CASSYRTSGNTIYF
d_call: TRBD1; clone_size: .; v_call: TRBV27; j_call: TRBJ2-7; cdr3_nt: TGTGCCAGCAGAGCCGACAGGGGGCTCAGCGAGCAGTACTTC; cdr3_aa: CASRADRGLSEQYF
d_call: .; clone_size: .; v_call: TRBV6-5; j_call: TRBJ1-1; cdr3_nt: TGTGCCAGCAGTTACCCAGGTAGCAGGAACACTGAAGCTTTCTTT; cdr3_aa: CASSYPGSRNTEAFF
d_call: .; clone_size: .; v_call: TRBV18; j_call: TRBJ2-7; cdr3_nt: TGTGCCAGCTCACCCCAGCCGGGGAGTCAGCACGAGCAGTACTTC; cdr3_aa: CASSPQPGSQHEQYF
d_call: .; clone_size: few; v_call: TRBV11-2; j_call: TRBJ1-6; cdr3_nt: TGTGCCAGCAGCTCGGGAACGGGTGATAATTCACCCCTCCACTTT; cdr3_aa: CASSSGTGDNSPLHF
d_call: TRBD1; clone_size: .; v_call: TRBV19; j_call: TRBJ1-5; cdr3_nt: TGTGCCAGTAGGGGACAGGGTAATAGCAATCAGCCCCAGCATTTT; cdr3_aa: CASRGQGNSNQPQHF
d_call: TRBD2; clone_size: .; v_call: TRBV10-3; j_call: TRBJ2-5; cdr3_nt: TGTGCCATCAGTGAGTCTGAGCGGGGGGCCTATAGCGAGACCCAGTACTTC; cdr3_aa: CAISESERGAYSETQYF
d_call: TRBD2; clone_size: .; v_call: TRBV20-1; j_call: TRBJ2-2; cdr3_nt: TGCAGTGCTAGAGATATGTCTAGCGGGAGAATCGACACCGGGGAGCTGTTTTTT; cdr3_aa: CSARDMSSGRIDTGELFF
d_call: TRBD2; clone_size: .; v_call: TRBV20-1; j_call: TRBJ2-3; cdr3_nt: TGCAGTGCTAAATCTAGTTTAGCGGGGGGGCCTTTAGATACGCAGTATTTT; cdr3_aa: CSAKSSLAGGPLDTQYF
d_call: TRBD1; clone_size: .; v_call: TRBV20-1; j_call: TRBJ2-2; cdr3_nt: TGCAGTGCTAGATATCGACAGGGGGCTTCCACCGGGGAGCTGTTTTTT; cdr3_aa: CSARYRQGASTGELFF
d_call: .; clone_size: .; v_call: TRBV10-3; j_call: TRBJ2-7; cdr3_nt: TGTGCCATCAGTGAGTCTGGGGGTGGATGGCAGGCCTACGAGCAGTACTTC; cdr3_aa: CAISESGGGWQAYEQYF
d_call: TRBD1; clone_size: few; v_call: TRBV11-1; j_call: TRBJ2-1; cdr3_nt: TGTGCCAGCAGCGTTACCCGGGGGACAGGGTACAATGAGCAGTTCTTC; cdr3_aa: CASSVTRGTGYNEQFF
d_call: .; clone_size: .; v_call: TRBV11-1; j_call: TRBJ1-2; cdr3_nt: TGTGCCAGCAGCTCTGCTACGGGACCGAACTATGGCTACACCTTC; cdr3_aa: CASSSATGPNYGYTF
d_call: TRBD1; clone_size: .; v_call: TRBV6-1; j_call: TRBJ2-2; cdr3_nt: TGTGCCAGCAGTCCACCGGGACAGGGATCTACCGGGGAGCTGTTTTTT; cdr3_aa: CASSPPGQGSTGELFF
d_call: .; clone_size: .; v_call: TRBV24-1; j_call: TRBJ2-1; cdr3_nt: TGTGCCACCAGTGATGGGAACCCTCGGGGTGAGCAGTTCTTC; cdr3_aa: CATSDGNPRGEQFF
d_call: TRBD2; clone_size: few; v_call: TRBV20-1; j_call: TRBJ2-1; cdr3_nt: TGCAGTGCTAGAGCGGGACTAGCATATGTCCATGAGCAGTTCTTC; cdr3_aa: CSARAGLAYVHEQFF
d_call: .; clone_size: .; v_call: TRBV28; j_call: TRBJ1-5; cdr3_nt: TGTGCCAGCAGACCGTGGGCAGCTATAAATCAGCCCCAGCATTTT; cdr3_aa: CASRPWAAINQPQHF
d_call: .; clone_size: .; v_call: TRBV7-9; j_call: TRBJ1-1; cdr3_nt: TGTGCCAGCAGCCCGGTCAACACTGAAGCTTTCTTT; cdr3_aa: CASSPVNTEAFF
d_call: .; clone_size: .; v_call: TRBV19; j_call: TRBJ1-5; cdr3_nt: TGTGCCAGTAGTATAGCCCGACAGGGCAATCAGCCCCAGCATTTT; cdr3_aa: CASSIARQGNQPQHF
d_call: .; clone_size: few; v_call: TRBV6-1; j_call: TRBJ2-7; cdr3_nt: TGTGCCAGCAGTCTCTCGGGATCCTCCTACGAGCAGTACTTC; cdr3_aa: CASSLSGSSYEQYF
d_call: .; clone_size: few; v_call: TRBV7-2; j_call: TRBJ2-5; cdr3_nt: TGTGCCAGCAGCCAACGGAGTCAAGAGACCCAGTACTTC; cdr3_aa: CASSQRSQETQYF
d_call: TRBD2; clone_size: .; v_call: TRBV7-9; j_call: TRBJ2-3; cdr3_nt: TGTGCCAGCAGCTTTAGCGGGAGGAGGTGGGGGGCCACAGATACGCAGTATTTT; cdr3_aa: CASSFSGRRWGATDTQYF
d_call: .; clone_size: .; v_call: TRBV30; j_call: TRBJ2-7; cdr3_nt: TGTGCCTGGAGTACCACAGGGTTCGAGCAGTACTTC; cdr3_aa: CAWSTTGFEQYF
d_call: TRBD1; clone_size: .; v_call: TRBV19; j_call: TRBJ2-7; cdr3_nt: TGTGCCAGTAGTTCAAACAGGGGATCCGAGCAGTACTTC; cdr3_aa: CASSSNRGSEQYF
d_call: TRBD2; clone_size: few; v_call: TRBV20-1; j_call: TRBJ2-7; cdr3_nt: TGCAGTGCTCGTAGGGGGACTAGCGGCTATGAGGGCTACGAGCAGTACTTC; cdr3_aa: CSARRGTSGYEGYEQYF
d_call: .; clone_size: once; v_call: TRBV6-2/TRBV6-3; j_call: TRBJ2-6; cdr3_nt: TGTGCCAGCCGCGGGCGTCCGGACAGTCTCGCTCTGGGGGCCAACGTCCTGACTTTC; cdr3_aa: CASRGRPDSLALGANVLTF
d_call: .; clone_size: few; v_call: TRBV27; j_call: TRBJ1-5; cdr3_nt: TGTGCCAGCAGTGCGGGGACATTCGATCAGCCCCAGCATTTT; cdr3_aa: CASSAGTFDQPQHF
d_call: TRBD1; clone_size: once; v_call: TRBV7-9; j_call: TRBJ1-1; cdr3_nt: TGTGCCAGCAGCTCCGGGACAGGGGGCGCATATACTGAAGCTTTCTTT; cdr3_aa: CASSSGTGGAYTEAFF
d_call: TRBD1; clone_size: .; v_call: TRBV19; j_call: TRBJ2-5; cdr3_nt: TGTGCCAGTAGACCCATGACGGGCAGGGGGCAAGAGACCCAGTACTTC; cdr3_aa: CASRPMTGRGQETQYF
d_call: TRBD2; clone_size: .; v_call: TRBV20-1; j_call: TRBJ2-1; cdr3_nt: TGCAGTGCTAGCCAGACTAGCGGGGGGGCTTTAAGCTATGAGCAGTTCTTC; cdr3_aa: CSASQTSGGALSYEQFF
d_call: .; clone_size: .; v_call: TRBV19; j_call: TRBJ2-5; cdr3_nt: TGTGCCAGTAGTATAGTGCAGGGAACGGTAGAGACCCAGTACTTC; cdr3_aa: CASSIVQGTVETQYF
d_call: .; clone_size: .; v_call: TRBV20-1; j_call: TRBJ2-3; cdr3_nt: TGCAGTGCTAGACCCCCATTAGGTCCAGATACGCAGTATTTT; cdr3_aa: CSARPPLGPDTQYF
d_call: TRBD2; clone_size: medium-sized; v_call: TRBV19; j_call: TRBJ2-1; cdr3_nt: TGTGCCAGTAGTAGGGGGGGACTAGCGGGAGTCAATGAGCAGTTCTTC; cdr3_aa: CASSRGGLAGVNEQFF
d_call: TRBD1; clone_size: few; v_call: TRBV7-2; j_call: TRBJ1-6; cdr3_nt: TGTGCCAGCAGCTCCCGGACAGGGCGGAATTCACCCCTCCACTTT; cdr3_aa: CASSSRTGRNSPLHF
d_call: .; clone_size: .; v_call: TRBV10-3; j_call: TRBJ1-1; cdr3_nt: TGTGCCACCCGGGGCCTCCCGGGCACTGAAGCTTTCTTT; cdr3_aa: CATRGLPGTEAFF
d_call: .; clone_size: few; v_call: TRBV20-1; j_call: TRBJ1-6; cdr3_nt: TGCAGTGCCAGTAAGCCACTCGGGAAATCACCCCTCCACTTT; cdr3_aa: CSASKPLGKSPLHF
d_call: TRBD1; clone_size: .; v_call: TRBV19; j_call: TRBJ1-1; cdr3_nt: TGTGCCAGTAGCAAGAGACAGGGCTCCCCGGGCACTGAAGCTTTCTTT; cdr3_aa: CASSKRQGSPGTEAFF
d_call: TRBD1; clone_size: .; v_call: TRBV18; j_call: TRBJ1-5; cdr3_nt: TGTGCCAGCTCCCCCGACAGGGGGTCGTTGAGCAATCAGCCCCAGCATTTT; cdr3_aa: CASSPDRGSLSNQPQHF
d_call: TRBD2; clone_size: .; v_call: TRBV7-2; j_call: TRBJ2-7; cdr3_nt: TGTGCCAGCAGCTTAGCCGGGACTAGCGCGGGGGGGCAGTACTTC; cdr3_aa: CASSLAGTSAGGQYF
d_call: .; clone_size: .; v_call: TRBV6-2/TRBV6-3; j_call: TRBJ1-5; cdr3_nt: TGTGCCAGCAGGGCCCCATTTGAGCCCCAGCATTTT; cdr3_aa: CASRAPFEPQHF
d_call: .; clone_size: .; v_call: TRBV6-5; j_call: TRBJ1-6; cdr3_nt: TGTGCCAGCAGTTCTGGGGGGCTCGGGAATTCACCCCTCCACTTT; cdr3_aa: CASSSGGLGNSPLHF
d_call: .; clone_size: few; v_call: TRBV27; j_call: TRBJ1-2; cdr3_nt: TGTGCCAGCAGTTTATCGGAGGGGGAGATCTATGGCTACACCTTC; cdr3_aa: CASSLSEGEIYGYTF
d_call: .; clone_size: few; v_call: TRBV6-2/TRBV6-3; j_call: TRBJ2-7; cdr3_nt: TGTGCCAGCAGCAACAACCACGAGCAGTACTTC; cdr3_aa: CASSNNHEQYF
d_call: .; clone_size: .; v_call: TRBV20-1; j_call: TRBJ1-1; cdr3_nt: TGCAGTGACACACCAAGAAGGGGTAACACTGAAGCTTTCTTT; cdr3_aa: CSDTPRRGNTEAFF
d_call: .; clone_size: medium-sized; v_call: TRBV27; j_call: TRBJ1-6; cdr3_nt: TGTGCCAGCAGTATCCGGGTCCCTTCACCCCTCCACTTT; cdr3_aa: CASSIRVPSPLHF
d_call: .; clone_size: .; v_call: TRBV7-9; j_call: TRBJ1-2; cdr3_nt: TGTGCCAGCAGCTTACCAGTGGCAGGGTTGGGCTATGGCTACACCTTC; cdr3_aa: CASSLPVAGLGYGYTF
d_call: .; clone_size: once; v_call: TRBV9; j_call: TRBJ1-2; cdr3_nt: TGTGCCAGCATGGGGGGGGTCTATGGCTACACCTTC; cdr3_aa: CASMGGVYGYTF
d_call: TRBD1; clone_size: .; v_call: TRBV7-8; j_call: TRBJ2-7; cdr3_nt: TGTGCCAGCAGCTTGCGCCCGGGACAGGGGCCTTACGAGCAGTACTTC; cdr3_aa: CASSLRPGQGPYEQYF
d_call: .; clone_size: .; v_call: TRBV5-6; j_call: TRBJ2-7; cdr3_nt: TGTGCCAGCAGCTTGGGGGCGGTCACCCACGAGCAGTACTTC; cdr3_aa: CASSLGAVTHEQYF
d_call: .; clone_size: .; v_call: TRBV19; j_call: TRBJ1-3; cdr3_nt: TGTGCCAGTAGTACGGACCGACTGGGAAACACCATATATTTT; cdr3_aa: CASSTDRLGNTIYF
d_call: .; clone_size: .; v_call: TRBV27; j_call: TRBJ1-6; cdr3_nt: TGTGCCAGCGGTATGGTGAGTCTGGGCAATTCACCCCTCCACTTT; cdr3_aa: CASGMVSLGNSPLHF
d_call: .; clone_size: .; v_call: TRBV6-5; j_call: TRBJ1-1; cdr3_nt: TGTGCCAGCAGTTACTCCCTGGGCGGCGGAATGAACACTGAAGCTTTCTTT; cdr3_aa: CASSYSLGGGMNTEAFF
d_call: TRBD2; clone_size: .; v_call: TRBV7-2; j_call: TRBJ2-5; cdr3_nt: TGTGCCAGCAGCCCAGGGGGACTAGCACCCCAAGAGACCCAGTACTTC; cdr3_aa: CASSPGGLAPQETQYF
d_call: .; clone_size: .; v_call: TRBV20-1; j_call: TRBJ1-6; cdr3_nt: TGCAGTGCTAGCCGGCTGTTGACATATTCACCCCTCCACTTT; cdr3_aa: CSASRLLTYSPLHF
d_call: .; clone_size: few; v_call: TRBV28; j_call: TRBJ1-5; cdr3_nt: TGTGCCAGCAGCGAACAGGCCTATAGCAATCAGCCCCAGCATTTT; cdr3_aa: CASSEQAYSNQPQHF